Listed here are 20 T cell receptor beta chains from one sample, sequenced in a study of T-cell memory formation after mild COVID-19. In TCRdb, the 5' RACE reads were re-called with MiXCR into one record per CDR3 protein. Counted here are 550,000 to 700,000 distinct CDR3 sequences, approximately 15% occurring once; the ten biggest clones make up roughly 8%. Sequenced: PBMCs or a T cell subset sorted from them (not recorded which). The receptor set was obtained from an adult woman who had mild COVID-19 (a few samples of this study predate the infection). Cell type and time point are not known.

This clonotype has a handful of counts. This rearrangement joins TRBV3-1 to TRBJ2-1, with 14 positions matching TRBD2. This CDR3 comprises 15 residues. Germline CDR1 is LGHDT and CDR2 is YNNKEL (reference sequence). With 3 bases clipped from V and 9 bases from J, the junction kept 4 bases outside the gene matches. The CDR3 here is CASSHGTSGRSEQFF. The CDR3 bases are TGTGCCAGCAGCCATGGGACTAGCGGGAGAAGTGAGCAGTTCTTC.

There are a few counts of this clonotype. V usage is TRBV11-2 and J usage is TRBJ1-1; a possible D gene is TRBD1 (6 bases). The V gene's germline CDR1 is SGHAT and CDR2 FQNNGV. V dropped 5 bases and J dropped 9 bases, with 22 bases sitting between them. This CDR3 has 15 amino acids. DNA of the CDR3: TGTGCCAGCAGCCTCACTGACGGGACGGGGACAAAAGCTTTCTTT. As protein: CASSLTDGTGTKAFF.

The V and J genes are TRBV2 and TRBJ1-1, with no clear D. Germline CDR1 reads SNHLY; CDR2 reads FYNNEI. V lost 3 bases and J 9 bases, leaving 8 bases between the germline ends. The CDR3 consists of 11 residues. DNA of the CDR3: TGTGCCAGCAGTGATAGGGTGAAAGCTTTCTTT. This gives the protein CASSDRVKAFF.

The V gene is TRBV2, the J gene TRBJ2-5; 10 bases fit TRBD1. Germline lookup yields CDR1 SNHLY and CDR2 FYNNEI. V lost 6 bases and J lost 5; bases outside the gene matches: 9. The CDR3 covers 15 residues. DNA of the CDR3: TGTGCCAGCAGGCGACAGGGGGCGATCGTGGAGACCCAGTACTTC. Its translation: CASRRQGAIVETQYF. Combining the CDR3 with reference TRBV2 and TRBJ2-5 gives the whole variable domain EPEVTQTPSHQVTQMGQEVILRCVPISNHLYFYWYRQILGQKVEFLVSFYNNEISEKSEIFDDQFSVERPDGSNFTLKIRSTKLEDSAMYFCASRRQGAIVETQYFGPGTRLLVL.

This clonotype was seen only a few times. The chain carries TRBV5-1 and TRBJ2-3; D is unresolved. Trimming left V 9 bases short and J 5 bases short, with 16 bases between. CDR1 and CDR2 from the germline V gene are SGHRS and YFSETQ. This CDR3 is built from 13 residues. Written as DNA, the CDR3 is TGCGCCACCTCCATAAGCGATGGAGATACGCAGTATTTT. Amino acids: CATSISDGDTQYF.

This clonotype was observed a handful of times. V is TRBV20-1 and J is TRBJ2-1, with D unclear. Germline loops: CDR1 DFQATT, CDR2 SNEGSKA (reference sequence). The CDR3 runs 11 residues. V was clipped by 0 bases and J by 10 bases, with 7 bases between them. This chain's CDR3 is CSARDFPEQFF. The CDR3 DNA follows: TGCAGTGCTAGAGATTTCCCCGAGCAGTTCTTC.

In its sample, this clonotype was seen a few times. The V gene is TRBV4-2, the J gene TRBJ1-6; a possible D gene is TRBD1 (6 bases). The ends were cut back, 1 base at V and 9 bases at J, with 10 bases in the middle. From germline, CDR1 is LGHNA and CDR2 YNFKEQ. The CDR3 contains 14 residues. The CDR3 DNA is TGTGCCAGCAGCCAAGGAGAGGACAGTTCACCCCTCCACTTT. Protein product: CASSQGEDSSPLHF.

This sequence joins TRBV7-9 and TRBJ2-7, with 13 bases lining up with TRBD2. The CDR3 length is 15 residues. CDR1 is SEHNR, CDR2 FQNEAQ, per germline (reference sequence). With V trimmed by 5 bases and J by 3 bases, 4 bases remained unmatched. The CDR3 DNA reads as TGTGCCAGCAGCCTTGGGACTAGCGGGGACTACGAGCAGTACTTC. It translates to CASSLGTSGDYEQYF.

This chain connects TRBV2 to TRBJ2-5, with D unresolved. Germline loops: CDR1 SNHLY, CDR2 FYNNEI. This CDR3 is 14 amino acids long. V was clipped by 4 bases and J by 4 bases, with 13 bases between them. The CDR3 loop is CASSAPSGVETQYF. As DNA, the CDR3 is TGTGCCAGCAGTGCACCGTCGGGCGTAGAGACCCAGTACTTC.

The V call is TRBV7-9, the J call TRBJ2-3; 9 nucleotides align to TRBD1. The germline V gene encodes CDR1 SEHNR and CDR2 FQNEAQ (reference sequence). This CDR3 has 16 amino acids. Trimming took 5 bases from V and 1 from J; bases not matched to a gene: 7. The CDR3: CASSPTGGWGTDTQYF. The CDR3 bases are TGTGCCAGCAGCCCAACAGGGGGCTGGGGCACAGATACGCAGTATTTT. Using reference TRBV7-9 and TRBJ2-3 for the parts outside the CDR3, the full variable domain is DTGVSQNPRHKITKRGQNVTFRCDPISEHNRLYWYRQTLGQGPEFLTYFQNEAQLEKSRLLSDRFSAERPKGSFSTLEIQRTEQGDSAMYLCASSPTGGWGTDTQYFGPGTRLTVL.

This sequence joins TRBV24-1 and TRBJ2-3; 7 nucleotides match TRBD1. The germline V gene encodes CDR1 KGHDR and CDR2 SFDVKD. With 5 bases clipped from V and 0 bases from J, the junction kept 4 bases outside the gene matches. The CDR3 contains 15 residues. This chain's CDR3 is CATSGRQGSTDTQYF. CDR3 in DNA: TGTGCCACCAGTGGGAGACAGGGTAGCACAGATACGCAGTATTTT.

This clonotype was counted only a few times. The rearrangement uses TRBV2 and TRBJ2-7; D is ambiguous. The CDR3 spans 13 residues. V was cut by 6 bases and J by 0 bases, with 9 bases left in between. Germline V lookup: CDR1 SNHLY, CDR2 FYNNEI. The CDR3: CASRGETSYEQYF. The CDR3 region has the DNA TGTGCCAGCAGAGGAGAGACCTCCTACGAGCAGTACTTC.

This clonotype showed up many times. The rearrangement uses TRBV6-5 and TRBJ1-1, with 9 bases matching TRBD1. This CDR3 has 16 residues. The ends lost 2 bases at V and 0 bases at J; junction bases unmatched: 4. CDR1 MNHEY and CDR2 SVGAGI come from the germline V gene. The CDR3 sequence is CASSYPGQGLNTEAFF. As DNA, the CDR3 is TGTGCCAGCAGTTACCCGGGACAGGGATTGAACACTGAAGCTTTCTTT.

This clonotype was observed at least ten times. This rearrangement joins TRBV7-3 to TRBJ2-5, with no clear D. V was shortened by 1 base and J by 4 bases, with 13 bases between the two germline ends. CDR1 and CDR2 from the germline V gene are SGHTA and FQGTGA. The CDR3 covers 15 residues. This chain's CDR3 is CASSLNSGVGETQYF. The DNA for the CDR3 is TGTGCCAGCAGCTTAAATTCTGGAGTGGGAGAGACCCAGTACTTC.

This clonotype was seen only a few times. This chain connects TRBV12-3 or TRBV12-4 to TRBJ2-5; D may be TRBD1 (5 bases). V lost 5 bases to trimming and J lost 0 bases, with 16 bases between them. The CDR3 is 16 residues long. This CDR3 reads CASSRYLDSHQETQYF. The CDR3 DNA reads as TGTGCCAGCAGTCGTTACCTCGACAGTCACCAAGAGACCCAGTACTTC.

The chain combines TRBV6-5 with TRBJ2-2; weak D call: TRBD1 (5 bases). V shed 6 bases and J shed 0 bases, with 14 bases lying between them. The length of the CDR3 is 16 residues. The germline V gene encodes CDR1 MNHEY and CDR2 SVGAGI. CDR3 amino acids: CASRTTGASNTGELFF. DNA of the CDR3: TGTGCCAGCAGGACAACAGGAGCCTCGAACACCGGGGAGCTGTTTTTT.

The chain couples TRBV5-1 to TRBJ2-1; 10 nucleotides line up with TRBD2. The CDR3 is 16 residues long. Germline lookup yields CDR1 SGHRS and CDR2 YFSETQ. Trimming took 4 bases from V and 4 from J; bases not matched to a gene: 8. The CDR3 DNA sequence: TGCGCCAGCAGCCCACCCGGACTAGCGGTGTACAATGAGCAGTTCTTC. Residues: CASSPPGLAVYNEQFF.

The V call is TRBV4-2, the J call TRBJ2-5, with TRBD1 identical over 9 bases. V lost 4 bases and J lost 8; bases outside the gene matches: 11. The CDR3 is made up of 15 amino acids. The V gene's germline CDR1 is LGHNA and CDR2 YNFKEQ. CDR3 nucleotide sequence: TGTGCCAGCAGCCCCCAGGCCCGGGACAGGGTAACCCAGTACTTC. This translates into CASSPQARDRVTQYF.

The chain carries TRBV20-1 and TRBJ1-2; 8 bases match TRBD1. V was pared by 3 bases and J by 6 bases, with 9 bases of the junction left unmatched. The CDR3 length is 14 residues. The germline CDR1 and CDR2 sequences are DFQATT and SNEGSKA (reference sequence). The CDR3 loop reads CSASASAGGHGYTF. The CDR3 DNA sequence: TGCAGTGCTAGTGCCTCGGCAGGGGGCCATGGCTACACCTTC.

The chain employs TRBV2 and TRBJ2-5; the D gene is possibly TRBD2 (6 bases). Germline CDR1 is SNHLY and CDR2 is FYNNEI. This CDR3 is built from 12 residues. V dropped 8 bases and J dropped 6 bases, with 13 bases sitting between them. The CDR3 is CASGSEGKTQYF. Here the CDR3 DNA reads TGTGCCAGCGGATCGGAGGGAAAGACCCAGTACTTC.